The 23 T cell receptor beta chains below were found in one sample sequenced in a study of breast tumors, draining lymph nodes, adjacent tissues. Axillary draining lymph nodes of breast cancer patients supplied the node samples. TCRdb fed the multiplex PCR reads into MiXCR, producing one record per CDR3 protein. Found here are some 250,000 distinct CDR3 sequences, 30% to 35% of them singletons; the top ten hold 3% to 4%. The sequenced sample consisted of axillary lymph node tissue. All receptors come from a female donor with breast cancer. Some clones in this sample may be carry-over from other donors' samples.

The sample holds many counts of this clonotype. V is TRBV24-1 and J is TRBJ2-1, with a tentative D call TRBD1 (6 bases). With 1 base removed from V and 7 bases from J, the gap between germline ends came to 13 bases. The CDR3 sequence is 15 residues long. Germline CDR1 KGHDR, CDR2 SFDVKD. CDR3 loop: CATSDFLDSSNEQFF. Written as DNA, the CDR3 is TGTGCCACCAGTGATTTCTTGGACAGTTCTAATGAGCAGTTCTTC.

A few counts support this clonotype. V gene TRBV7-6 combines with J gene TRBJ1-6, with D possibly TRBD1 on 6 matching bases. The V gene's germline CDR1 is SGHVS and CDR2 FNYEAQ. The CDR3 totals 16 residues. V was clipped by 1 base and J by 10 bases, with 17 bases between them. The CDR3 DNA reads TGTGCCAGCAGCTTAGGTTTGATAACGGGGGCGTCACCCCTCCACTTT. This encodes CASSLGLITGASPLHF.

In its sample, this clonotype was seen many times. The chain combines TRBV5-6 with TRBJ2-3; no clear D gene. Germline CDR1 reads SGHDT; CDR2 reads YYEEEE. This CDR3 contains 14 residues. V dropped 2 bases and J dropped 6 bases, with 13 bases sitting between them. This CDR3 reads CASSLSFADDTQYF. CDR3 sequence (DNA): TGTGCCAGCAGCTTATCCTTCGCCGATGATACGCAGTATTTT.

This clonotype was seen a few times. This chain uses TRBV19 with TRBJ2-3; 8 bases are a match to TRBD1. The CDR3 is 12 amino acids. The junction had 1 base not matched to a gene; V was cut back by 1 base and J by 10 bases. CDR1 LNHDA and CDR2 SQIVND come from the germline V gene (reference sequence). Here the CDR3 DNA reads TGTGCCAGTAGTATAGCACAGGGGGCGCAGTATTTT. This translates into CASSIAQGAQYF.

The chain joins TRBV9 to TRBJ1-1, with a weak D call TRBD1 (5 bases). CDR1 SGDLS and CDR2 YYNGEE come from the germline V gene. Trimming stripped 4 bases from V and 0 bases from J, with 10 bases between. The CDR3 spans 14 residues. CDR3: CASSPTRVNTEAFF. CDR3 nucleotides: TGTGCCAGCAGCCCAACCAGGGTGAACACTGAAGCTTTCTTT. Full variable domain (remainder filled in from reference TRBV9 and TRBJ1-1): DSGVTQTPKHLITATGQRVTLRCSPRSGDLSVYWYQQSLDQGLQFLIQYYNGEERAKGNILERFSAQQFPDLHSELNLSSLELGDSALYFCASSPTRVNTEAFFGQGTRLTVV.

J is TRBJ1-1 and V is TRBV20-1; D gene uncertain. Germline CDR1 reads DFQATT; CDR2 reads SNEGSKA (reference sequence). The CDR3 extends over 12 amino acids. Trimming removed 3 bases from V and 7 bases from J, with 12 bases in between. CDR3 nucleotide sequence: TGCAGTGCTAGCCTTGCCAAGGGTGAAGCTTTCTTT. Its protein product is CSASLAKGEAFF.

This clonotype was counted ten times or more. This chain uses TRBV7-9 with TRBJ2-2, with 8 bases matching TRBD2. Germline trimming cut 0 bases from V and 3 bases from J; bases unmatched to any gene: 6. This CDR3 spans 17 amino acids. Germline CDR1 reads SEHNR; CDR2 reads FQNEAQ (reference sequence). The CDR3 reads CASSLALAGGHTGELFF. The CDR3 region has the DNA TGTGCCAGCAGCTTAGCCCTTGCGGGGGGTCACACCGGGGAGCTGTTTTTT.

This clonotype was recorded once. The genes are TRBV12-3 or TRBV12-4 and TRBJ2-2; unclear D gene. V was pared by 7 bases and J by 2 bases, with 8 bases between. The CDR3 runs to 13 residues. CDR3 loop: CASTLINTGELFF. In DNA, the CDR3 is TGTGCCAGCACTCTAATAAACACCGGGGAGCTGTTTTTT.

Turning to this clonotype: Since a much larger clone is just one base distant, this may be a read error. CDR3 nucleotides: TGTGCCAGCAGCGTAGCTCGCTATGAGCAGTTCTTC. It encodes CASSVARYEQFF. This chain joins TRBV7-8 and TRBJ2-1; D remains unclear. The germline V gene encodes CDR1 SGHVS and CDR2 FQNEAQ. This CDR3 spans 12 amino acids.

About this clonotype itself: A much larger clone is a single base away; this may be a read error. This chain connects TRBV6-5 to TRBJ2-1; D might be TRBD2 (5 bases). Per the germline V gene, CDR1 is MNHEY and CDR2 is SVGAGI. V dropped 5 bases and J dropped 0 bases, with 14 bases sitting between them. The CDR3 covers 16 residues. This chain's CDR3 is CASSHFATTSYNEQFF. The CDR3 bases are TGTGCCAGCAGTCACTTCGCGACTACCTCCTACAATGAGCAGTTCTTC.

This clonotype appeared a single time. This may be a read error: a much more frequent sequence differs by one nucleotide. The chain employs TRBV5-5 and TRBJ1-2; D ambiguous. From germline, CDR1 is SGHKS and CDR2 YYEKEE (reference sequence). The CDR3 spans 14 residues. The germline V and J ends were trimmed by 0 bases and 2 bases, with 8 bases remaining between them. DNA for the CDR3: TGTGCCAGCAGCTTGGATCCGCCGAACTATGGCTACACCTTC. Its protein product is CASSLDPPNYGYTF.

This clonotype was counted ten times or more. The genes are TRBV7-2 and TRBJ2-1; 14 nucleotides match TRBD2. V lost 5 bases and J lost 6; bases outside the gene matches: 3. The CDR3 spans 15 residues. Germline assignment: CDR1 SGHTA and CDR2 FQGNSA. The CDR3 protein is CASSVGLAGGNEQFF. The CDR3 DNA reads as TGTGCCAGCAGCGTTGGACTAGCGGGAGGCAATGAGCAGTTCTTC.

This clonotype was found many times. V gene TRBV29-1 combines with J gene TRBJ2-3; 9 nucleotides match TRBD1. V lost 4 bases, J lost 10 bases, and 15 bases stayed unmatched. This CDR3 has 15 residues. CDR1 is SQVTM and CDR2 is ANQGSEA in the germline V gene. The CDR3 DNA sequence: TGCAGCGTTGGATACGGGACAGGGAGCTCTATGGCGCAGTATTTT. This codes for CSVGYGTGSSMAQYF.

Concerning this clonotype itself: A much larger clone lies one base from this, so it may be a read error. The conserved phenylalanine or tryptophan is not found at the CDR3 terminus, so this likely reflects a read error. The DNA is omitted, as the CDR3 cannot be located on it reliably, and the CDR3 follows TCRdb's listing. The chain has TRBV7-3 and TRBJ1-2; the table's D call, TRBD1, was not checked against the DNA. Both ends counted, the CDR3 spans 15 residues. Germline CDR1 is SGHTA and CDR2 is FQGTGA. CDR3 sequence reads: CASSLIRQGNYGYPL.

This clonotype has at least ten counts. The chain is built from TRBV15 and TRBJ1-3; D gene unclear. The CDR3 is 15 amino acids. Germline V lookup: CDR1 LNHNV, CDR2 YYDKDF (reference sequence). Deletions cut 0 bases from V and 3 bases from J, with 9 bases between. CDR3 amino acids: CATSRDKGLGNTIYF. Here the CDR3 DNA reads TGTGCCACCAGCAGAGATAAGGGCCTTGGAAACACCATATATTTT.

This clonotype was counted many times. The rearrangement links TRBV7-9 to TRBJ2-7; 8 bases map to TRBD2. V lost 6 bases to trimming and J lost 2 bases; unmatched junction nucleotides: 3. Germline loops: CDR1 SEHNR, CDR2 FQNEAQ (reference sequence). This CDR3 region has 13 residues. Here the CDR3 reads CASRKGLAYEQYF. As DNA, the CDR3 is TGTGCCAGCAGAAAGGGACTAGCCTACGAGCAGTACTTC.

There are many counts of this clonotype. The chain links TRBV9 to TRBJ2-3, with D unclear. Germline V CDR1 and CDR2: SGDLS, YYNGEE. V was cut by 3 bases and J by 0 bases, with 8 bases left in between. The CDR3 loop spans 14 amino acids. This chain's CDR3 is CASSAFHSTDTQYF. The CDR3 region has the DNA TGTGCCAGCAGCGCCTTTCATAGCACAGATACGCAGTATTTT.

Note on this clonotype: Relative to the germline gene, one junction end is altered; a read error may explain this. V gene TRBV7-7 combines with J gene TRBJ2-7; 10 positions agree with TRBD1. This CDR3 comprises 15 residues. Germline CDR1 is SSHAT and CDR2 is FNYEAQ (reference sequence). The CDR3 DNA sequence: TGTGCTAGCAGCTTAGGGACAGGGGTGGGTAACGAGCAGTACTTC. This sequence encodes CASSLGTGVGNEQYF. Based on the CDR3 plus reference TRBV7-7 and TRBJ2-7, the full variable domain is GAGVSQSPRYKVTKRGQDVTLRCDPISSHATLYWYQQALGQGPEFLTYFNYEAQPDKSGLPSDRFSAERPEGSISTLTIQRTEQRDSAMYRCASSLGTGVGNEQYFGPGTRLTVT.

Many counts were recorded for this clonotype. This chain links TRBV20-1 with TRBJ1-2; the match to TRBD1 covers 7 bases. Germline trimming cut 3 bases from V and 3 bases from J; bases unmatched to any gene: 10. Per germline, CDR1 DFQATT and CDR2 SNEGSKA (reference sequence). The CDR3 is 15 amino acids. The CDR3 loop is CSASWTTGSDYGYTF. The DNA of the CDR3 is TGCAGTGCTAGTTGGACGACAGGGTCAGACTATGGCTACACCTTC.

This clonotype was seen repeatedly, ten times or more. The genes are TRBV3-1 and TRBJ1-2; 8 bases map to TRBD1. CDR1 and CDR2 (germline): LGHDT, YNNKEL (reference sequence). V was pared by 4 bases and J by 8 bases, with 6 bases of the junction left unmatched. The CDR3 is 13 amino acids. CDR3 sequence reads: CASSPDRVRGYTF. Written as DNA, the CDR3 is TGTGCCAGCAGCCCGGACAGGGTCAGGGGCTACACCTTC.

The chain is built from TRBV19 and TRBJ2-5; D gene uncertain. CDR3 length: 16 amino acids. Germline assignment: CDR1 LNHDA and CDR2 SQIVND (reference sequence). Deletions cut 1 base from V and 4 bases from J, with 16 bases between. CDR3 sequence reads: CASSIVRTYKLETQYF. The CDR3 DNA reads as TGTGCCAGTAGTATAGTACGAACCTACAAACTAGAGACCCAGTACTTC.

This clonotype has at least ten counts. This rearrangement joins TRBV18 to TRBJ2-5; D gene ambiguous. The CDR3 has 14 residues. Germline assignment: CDR1 KGHSH and CDR2 LQKENI. The V gene lost 2 bases and the J gene lost 4 bases, with 11 bases spanning the gap. The CDR3 reads CASSPTHNGETQYF. The CDR3 coding sequence is TGTGCCAGCTCACCAACCCATAACGGAGAGACCCAGTACTTC.

This clonotype has only one observation. This sequence joins TRBV25-1 and TRBJ2-6; the D gene is possibly TRBD1 (5 bases). V gave up 2 bases and J gave up 4 bases, with 12 bases separating them. CDR1 and CDR2 from the germline V gene are MGHDK and SYGVNS. There are 16 residues in the CDR3. The CDR3 sequence: CASSESQGSGANVLTF. CDR3 DNA sequence: TGTGCCAGCAGTGAAAGCCAGGGATCCGGGGCCAACGTCCTGACTTTC. Full variable domain (remainder filled in from reference TRBV25-1 and TRBJ2-6): EADIYQTPRYLVIGTGKKITLECSQTMGHDKMYWYQQDPGMELHLIHYSYGVNSTEKGDLSSESTVSRIRTEHFPLTLESARPSHTSQYLCASSESQGSGANVLTFGAGSRLTVL.